This T cell receptor (beta chain) was sequenced in a study of blood T cells in healthy people across ages. Notes on the study in general: Diversity of TCR beta per million T cells declined in a roughly linear way with age. The long-lived group displayed more naive CD4+ cells, plus higher diversity, than the aged donors did.

The authors drew about 10 milliliters of peripheral blood from each donor. This clonotype was counted only a few times. Its target is unknown. Combining a sample-barcoded 5' primer with a J-beta primer mix, a second PCR ran for roughly 7 to 12 cycles. In TCRdb, the 5' RACE reads were re-called with MiXCR into one record per CDR3 protein. This sample yields about 1.8 million distinct CDR3 sequences, of which about 49% are seen a single time; more than 2% belongs to the top ten. The receptor's source is a woman aged 40 to 50 in good health. The sample consisted of blood.

The CDR3 region is CASSLVEGGEQYF. The DNA for the CDR3 is TGTGCCAGCAGCTTGGTCGAAGGGGGCGAGCAGTACTTC. The rearrangement uses TRBV5-6 and TRBJ2-5, with D perhaps TRBD1 (6 bases). The DNA end is a closer match to TRBJ2-7, so the J assignment may be wrong. The CDR3 spans 13 residues. The V gene's germline CDR1 is SGHDT and CDR2 YYEEEE.